This TCR beta chain appears in the sequencing data of a study of T-cell reconstitution after alpha-beta-depleted transplantation in children. Study findings and constraints: Surviving recipient T cells and intrathymic progenitors accounted for some patients' high TCRbeta diversity at day 60. About two months after transplant, alpha-beta T cells reportedly came from several hundred expanded graft clones. T-cell numbers and diversity, one year after transplant, stemmed largely from T cells that were newly produced.

The table lists this clonotype with many counts. Its antigen remains unidentified. Looked up from germline, CDR1 is SEHNR and CDR2 is FQNEAQ (reference sequence). The CDR3 has 16 residues. The trim removed 0 bases at V and 1 base at J, leaving 3 bases unmatched. Preparing the TCRbeta library involved the use of unique molecular identifiers. Each CDR3 protein is one row after TCRdb ran MiXCR on the PCR reads. Among hundreds of thousands of distinct CDR3 sequences, roughly a tenth were seen once, and the ten largest hold approximately 7.6%. The clonotype originates from a boy younger than two with acute myeloid leukemia, due to receive a stem cell transplant. Sequences were derived from PBMCs, sampled before TCRalphabeta/CD19-depleted stem cell transplant. The genes are TRBV7-9 and TRBJ1-1, with 9 bases matching TRBD1. In DNA, the CDR3 is TGTGCCAGCAGCTTAGCGGGACAGGGATCGAACACTGAAGCTTTCTTT. As protein: CASSLAGQGSNTEAFF.